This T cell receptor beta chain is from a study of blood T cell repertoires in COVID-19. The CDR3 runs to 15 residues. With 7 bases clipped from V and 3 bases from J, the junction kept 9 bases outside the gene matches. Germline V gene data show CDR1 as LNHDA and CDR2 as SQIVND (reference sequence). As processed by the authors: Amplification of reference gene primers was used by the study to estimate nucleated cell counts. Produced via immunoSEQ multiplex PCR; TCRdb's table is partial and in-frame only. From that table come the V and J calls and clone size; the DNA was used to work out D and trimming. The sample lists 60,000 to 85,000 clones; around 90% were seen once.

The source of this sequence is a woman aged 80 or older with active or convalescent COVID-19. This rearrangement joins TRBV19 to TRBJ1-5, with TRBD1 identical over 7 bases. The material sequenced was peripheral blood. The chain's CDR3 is CASTMTGPSNQPQHF. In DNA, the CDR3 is TGTGCCAGTACCATGACAGGGCCCTCCAATCAGCCCCAGCATTTT. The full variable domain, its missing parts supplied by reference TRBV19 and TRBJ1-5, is DGGITQSPKYLFRKEGQNVTLSCEQNLNHDAMYWYRQDPGQGLRLIYYSQIVNDFQKGDIAEGYSVSREKKESFPLTVTSAQKNPTAFYLCASTMTGPSNQPQHFGDGTRLSIL.